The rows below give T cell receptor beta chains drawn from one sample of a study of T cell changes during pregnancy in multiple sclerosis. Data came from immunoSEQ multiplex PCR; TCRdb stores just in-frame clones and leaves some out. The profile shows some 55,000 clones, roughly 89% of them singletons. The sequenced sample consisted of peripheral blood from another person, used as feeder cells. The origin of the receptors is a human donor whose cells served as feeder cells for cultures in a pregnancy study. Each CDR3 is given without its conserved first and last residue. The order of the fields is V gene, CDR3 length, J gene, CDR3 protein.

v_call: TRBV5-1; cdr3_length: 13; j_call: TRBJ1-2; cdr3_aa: ASSLEGLSNYGYT
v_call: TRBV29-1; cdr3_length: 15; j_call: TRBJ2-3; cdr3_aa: SVGTGTYVTSTDTQY
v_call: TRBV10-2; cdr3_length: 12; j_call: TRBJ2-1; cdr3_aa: ASSEGSSYNEQF
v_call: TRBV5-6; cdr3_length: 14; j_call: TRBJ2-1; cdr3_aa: ASSLELAGEYNEQF
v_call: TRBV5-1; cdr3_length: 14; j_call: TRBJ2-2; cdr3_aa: ASSLDRGGFTGELF
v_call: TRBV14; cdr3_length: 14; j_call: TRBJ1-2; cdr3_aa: ASSQVSRGAGYGYT
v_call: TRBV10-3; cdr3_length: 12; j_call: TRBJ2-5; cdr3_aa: AISPGTGEETQY
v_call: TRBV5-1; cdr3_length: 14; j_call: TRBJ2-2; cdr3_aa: ASSFIGQGQAGELF
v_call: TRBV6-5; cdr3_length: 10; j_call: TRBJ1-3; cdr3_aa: ASSGAGNTIY
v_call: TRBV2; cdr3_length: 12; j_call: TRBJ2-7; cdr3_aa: ASSPGTRYDEQY
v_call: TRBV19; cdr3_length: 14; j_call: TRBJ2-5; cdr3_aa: ASPPFLQGAKETQY
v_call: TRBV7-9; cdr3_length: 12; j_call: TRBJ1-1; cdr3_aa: ASSLEGRNTEAF
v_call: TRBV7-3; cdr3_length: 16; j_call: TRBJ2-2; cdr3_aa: ASSPWVSSGRASGELF
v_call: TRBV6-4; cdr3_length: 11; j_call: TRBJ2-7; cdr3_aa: ASSDPRGYEQY
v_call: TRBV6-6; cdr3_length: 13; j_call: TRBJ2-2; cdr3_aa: ASILAGGPGGELF
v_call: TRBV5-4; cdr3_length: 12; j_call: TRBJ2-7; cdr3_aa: ASSPLGGSDEQY
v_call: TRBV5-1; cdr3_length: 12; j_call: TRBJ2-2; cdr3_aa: ASSLGRDTGELF
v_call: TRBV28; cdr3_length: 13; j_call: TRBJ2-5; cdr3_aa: ASSFSGGNQETQY
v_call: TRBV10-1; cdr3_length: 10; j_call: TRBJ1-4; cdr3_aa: ASRAPGEKLF
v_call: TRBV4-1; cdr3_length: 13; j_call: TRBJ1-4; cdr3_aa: ASSQDRTGDEKLF